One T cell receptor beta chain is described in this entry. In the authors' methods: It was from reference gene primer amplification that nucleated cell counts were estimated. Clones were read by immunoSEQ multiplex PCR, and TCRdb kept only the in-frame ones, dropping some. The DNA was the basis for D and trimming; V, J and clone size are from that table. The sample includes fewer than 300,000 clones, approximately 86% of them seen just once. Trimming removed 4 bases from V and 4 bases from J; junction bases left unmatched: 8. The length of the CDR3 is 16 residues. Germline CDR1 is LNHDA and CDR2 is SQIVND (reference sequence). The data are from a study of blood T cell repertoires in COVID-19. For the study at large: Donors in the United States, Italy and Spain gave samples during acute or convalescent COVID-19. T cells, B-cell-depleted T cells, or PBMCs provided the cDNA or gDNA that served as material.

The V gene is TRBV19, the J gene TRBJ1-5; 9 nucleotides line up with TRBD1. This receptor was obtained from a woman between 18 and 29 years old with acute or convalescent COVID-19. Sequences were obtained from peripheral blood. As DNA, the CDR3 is TGTGCCAGTAGTAGGGACAGGGTCCCCTCGAATCAGCCCCAGCATTTT. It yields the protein CASSRDRVPSNQPQHF.